Below, 16 T cell receptor beta chains from the same sample are listed, as sequenced in a study of circulating and synovial CD4+ cells in juvenile arthritis. Profiled with immunoSEQ multiplex PCR; TCRdb holds only in-frame clones, not every one. The sample records about 33,000 clones, roughly 96% being singletons. What was sequenced was CD4+ T cells from blood. All receptors derive from a human donor with juvenile idiopathic arthritis.

This chain links TRBV4-3 with TRBJ2-2; D is ambiguous. V was shortened by 4 bases and J by 1 base, with 10 bases between the two germline ends. CDR1 and CDR2 from the germline V gene are LGHNA and YSLEER. The CDR3 extends over 15 amino acids. CDR3 nucleotide sequence: TGCGCCAGCAGCCGCCTGACGGGGAACACCGGGGAGCTGTTTTTT. Its protein product is CASSRLTGNTGELFF.

The chain joins TRBV28 to TRBJ1-2; 7 nucleotides line up with TRBD1. With 7 bases clipped from V and 8 bases from J, the junction kept 10 bases outside the gene matches. The V gene's germline CDR1 is MDHEN and CDR2 SYDVKM. The CDR3 consists of 13 residues. CDR3 sequence reads: CASIGDSYAGYTF. The CDR3, as DNA: TGTGCCAGCATTGGGGACAGCTATGCCGGCTACACCTTC.

V usage is TRBV4-1 and J usage is TRBJ2-3; 7 bases are shared with TRBD2. V shed 0 bases and J 4 bases; nucleotides not matched to a gene: 7. CDR1 MGHRA and CDR2 YSYEKL come from the germline V gene. This CDR3 has 16 amino acids. The CDR3 nucleotides are TGCGCCAGCAGCCAAGATTGGGCAAGCGGGGCAGATACGCAGTATTTT. Translation: CASSQDWASGADTQYF.

V gene TRBV10-1 combines with J gene TRBJ1-5, with D possibly TRBD1 on 6 matching bases. Germline CDR1 and CDR2: WNHNN and SYGVQD (reference sequence). Trimming cost V 3 bases and J 4 bases, with 7 bases left between them. The CDR3 loop spans 13 amino acids. DNA for the CDR3: TGCGCCAGCAGTGAAACAGGGAATCAGCCCCAGCATTTT. Its protein product is CASSETGNQPQHF.

This rearrangement joins TRBV7-9 to TRBJ2-2; tentative D call: TRBD2 (6 bases). V gave up 3 bases and J gave up 9 bases, with 8 bases separating them. This CDR3 contains 12 residues. Germline CDR1 reads SEHNR; CDR2 reads FQNEAQ (reference sequence). The CDR3 here is CASSFGGWELFF. The CDR3 bases are TGTGCCAGCAGCTTCGGGGGATGGGAGCTGTTTTTT.

This chain joins TRBV6-4 and TRBJ1-5; 8 bases fit TRBD1. Germline-derived CDR1 and CDR2 are MRHNA and SNTAGT. The junction had 24 bases not matched to a gene; V was cut back by 8 bases and J by 9 bases. The CDR3 loop spans 18 amino acids. The DNA of the CDR3 is TGTGCCAGCGGACTAAGAGACAGGGGAAGATTCCTATCAGGGCCCCAGCATTTT. It encodes CASGLRDRGRFLSGPQHF.

The chain couples TRBV27 to TRBJ2-1; tentative D call: TRBD2 (5 bases). The V gene's germline CDR1 is MNHEY and CDR2 SMNVEV (reference sequence). V was clipped by 6 bases and J by 0 bases, with 12 bases between them. CDR3 length equals 15 residues. The CDR3 sequence: CASRFDYSSYNEQFF. The CDR3 DNA sequence: TGTGCCAGCAGGTTTGACTACAGCTCCTACAATGAGCAGTTCTTC.

V is TRBV5-6 and J is TRBJ1-2; TRBD1 matches at 7 bases. V lost 2 bases, J lost 2 bases, and 0 bases stayed unmatched. The germline gives CDR1 SGHDT, CDR2 YYEEEE. The CDR3 loop spans 13 amino acids. In DNA, the CDR3 is TGTGCCAGCAGCTTACAGGGGAACTATGGCTACACCTTC. Its protein product is CASSLQGNYGYTF. Filled out from reference TRBV5-6 and TRBJ1-2, the complete variable domain reads DAGVTQSPTHLIKTRGQQVTLRCSPKSGHDTVSWYQQALGQGPQFIFQYYEEEERQRGNFPDRFSGHQFPNYSSELNVNALLLGDSALYLCASSLQGNYGYTFGSGTRLTVV.

The V call is TRBV25-1, the J call TRBJ1-2, with D uncertain. Germline V gene data show CDR1 as MGHDK and CDR2 as SYGVNS. This CDR3 region has 14 residues. V dropped 2 bases and J dropped 8 bases, with 15 bases sitting between them. CDR3 coding DNA: TGTGCCAGCAGTGAAAATCAGGCCCCCGCGGGCTACACCTTC. Translation: CASSENQAPAGYTF.

The chain has TRBV7-3 and TRBJ1-1; 7 bases align to TRBD1. This CDR3 has 14 residues. CDR1 SGHTA and CDR2 FQGTGA come from the germline V gene. V lost 0 bases and J lost 2; bases outside the gene matches: 0. CDR3 DNA sequence: TGTGCCAGCAGCTTAACAGGGGGCAACACTGAAGCTTTCTTT. Residues: CASSLTGGNTEAFF.

The chain recombines TRBV6-6 with TRBJ1-2; D is undetermined. V was cut by 2 bases and J by 5 bases, with 9 bases left in between. The germline V gene has CDR1 MNHNY and CDR2 SVGAGI (reference sequence). The CDR3 covers 13 residues. The CDR3 reads CASSYESPYGYTF. DNA of the CDR3: TGTGCCAGCAGTTACGAGAGCCCTTATGGCTACACCTTC.

This clone appeared a single time. The chain has TRBV5-5 and TRBJ1-1; 7 nucleotides line up with TRBD1. Germline CDR1 and CDR2: SGHKS and YYEKEE (reference sequence). This CDR3 region has 17 residues. J lost 4 bases, V lost 0 bases, and 12 bases had no gene match. The CDR3 reads CASSLVYKGARGTEAFF. The CDR3 DNA sequence: TGTGCCAGCAGCTTGGTATATAAGGGGGCAAGAGGCACTGAAGCTTTCTTT.

The rearrangement joins TRBV6-5 to TRBJ1-5; D not resolved. The CDR3 is 12 residues long. Trimming left V 5 bases short and J 4 bases short, with 6 bases between. From germline, CDR1 is MNHEY and CDR2 SVGAGI. The CDR3 nucleotides are TGTGCCAGCAGTGGGAGGAATCAGCCCCAGCATTTT. As protein: CASSGRNQPQHF.

This clone was found once. This chain connects TRBV6-5 to TRBJ2-3; D perhaps matches TRBD2 (6 bases). Trimming left V 0 bases short and J 0 bases short, with 10 bases between. Germline V gene lookup returns CDR1 MNHEY and CDR2 SVGAGI. This CDR3 has 16 amino acids. CDR3 DNA: TGTGCCAGCAGTTACTCGGGGGGTACTAGCACAGATACGCAGTATTTT. Encoded protein: CASSYSGGTSTDTQYF.

The V and J genes are TRBV7-9 and TRBJ2-1; a weak D match, TRBD2 (6 bases). CDR1 is SEHNR, CDR2 FQNEAQ, per germline (reference sequence). Trimming stripped 0 bases from V and 6 bases from J, with 9 bases between. The CDR3 has 14 residues. The CDR3 spells CASSLAMGGNEQFF. In nucleotides, the CDR3 is TGTGCCAGCAGCTTAGCCATGGGGGGCAATGAGCAGTTCTTC.

The genes are TRBV27 and TRBJ1-2; the match to TRBD1 covers 7 bases. The junction had 3 bases not matched to a gene; V was cut back by 5 bases and J by 3 bases. The CDR3 contains 13 residues. Germline V gene sequence: CDR1 MNHEY, CDR2 SMNVEV (reference sequence). In DNA, the CDR3 is TGTGCCAGCAGTCGACAGGGTTACTATGGCTACACCTTC. Its translation is CASSRQGYYGYTF.